The T cell receptor (beta chain) under discussion was sequenced for a study of cytomegalovirus exposure and HLA in healthy donors (dated by TCRdb to about 2017). About the investigation overall: According to a later analysis, the roughly 120 validation repertoires were produced on the same platform as the 666 repertoires of the first cohort. The study aimed to test whether signatures of past pathogen exposure could be identified by cataloging public T cell receptors. Along with the approximately 700-subject first cohort, a separate validation cohort of over 90 different subjects was used. To predict cytomegalovirus infection status, the study combined high-throughput TCR immunosequencing, statistical association of individual TCRs with disease status, and machine learning.

The germline V gene sets CDR1 to SNHLY and CDR2 to FYNNEI. V drops 10 bases and J drops 0 bases, leaving 17 bases in between. Inclusive of the bounding cysteine and phenylalanine, the CDR3 is 15 residues long. Only CDR3 DNA remains: 45 bases, in frame from the first base. The study at large found these results: A total of 150 or so TCR beta chains were listed by the study as associated with cytomegalovirus. Across donors, most TCR sequences were observed very rarely, whereas some public TCRs were present in many individuals. All 110 or so repertoires were used to score co-occurrence in the validation cohort in a later analysis, because that analysis had no HLA typing for the cohort. A later analysis found that TCRs clustered in the first cohort also tended to co-occur in the roughly 110 validation repertoires, with 94% of cluster scores above 0. In both the original and validation cohorts, the classifier was reported to diagnose cytomegalovirus status with high specificity and sensitivity. In vitro tests confirmed that a few of the cytomegalovirus-associated TCR beta chains recognize cytomegalovirus antigens. It was suggested by the authors that the approach could potentially be generalized to other disease states and immunological phenotypes.

Donors formed part of the validation cohort, which comprised 120 subjects and was distinct from the first cohort of some 700 subjects. To note about this clone: Its antigen remains undetermined. No much larger clonotype is one base removed from it; base qualities were not supplied.

Receptor libraries were prepared by the immunoSEQ multiplex PCR assay. The authors' pipeline ran thus. A statistical classification framework was built for diagnosing cytomegalovirus status from the catalog of TCR beta chain sequences. As stored in TCRdb, this immuneACCESS dataset retains in-frame rearrangements with V and J assigned. A fraction of the clones does not appear; measured against another copy, unresolved V genes explain less than half of the discrepancy, and the remainder lacks a known reason. The D gene and trimming were derived from the DNA, and the V and J assignments and clone size from that table. In all, the sample holds approximately 240,000 clones, and 80% to 95% of those were seen once. Of the sample, 1% to 1.2% is held by the ten largest clones.

The receptor was isolated from a woman under 30 in good health and CMV-seronegative. In this chain, TRBV2 is recombined with TRBJ2-3; 5 matching bases give a weak D call of TRBD2. The sequencing sample was made of PBMCs. The bases are TGTGCCATAACGACCTCCCGGGGTAGCACAGATACGCAGTATTTT. It translates as CAITTSRGSTDTQYF.